This TCR beta chain was sequenced in a study of tumor and adjacent non-tumor tissue in lung cancer. Study information: The cohort had 12 adenocarcinoma, a couple of squamous cell and 1 small cell patients. Regarding the study as a whole: Normal lung showed higher cumulative top 100 clone frequency than tumor.

The library came from three nested PCR rounds adapted from ARM-PCR protocols. TCRdb used MiXCR to reprocess the multiplex PCR reads, holding one entry per CDR3 protein. The sample includes about 110,000 distinct CDR3 sequences, over 55% of them seen just once. RNA was extracted from bulk tissue without any cell sorting. Distant lung tissue was collected more than 3 cm away from the tumor edge. Between August and November 2014, newly diagnosed, chemotherapy-naive lung cancer patients underwent thoracic surgery in China. Comments on this clonotype: Its specificity is unknown.

There are 13 residues in the CDR3. CDR1 and CDR2 (germline): SGHNT, YENEEA. Trimming cost V 5 bases and J 16 bases, with 21 bases left between them. The clonotype comes from a man aged 60 to 75 with non-small cell lung cancer. The rearrangement uses TRBV11-3 and TRBJ1-5; no reliable D call. Sample: distant non-tumor lung tissue. The CDR3 region has the DNA TGTGCCAGCAGCCCGGGATCCAACCAGCCCCGACATTTT. Encoded protein: CASSPGSNQPRHF.